These 15 T cell receptor beta chains were sequenced from one sample in a study of vaccination effects on CD4 cells after COVID-19. Libraries were prepared by immunoSEQ multiplex PCR; TCRdb keeps only in-frame clonotypes and omits some of them. This repertoire shows 35,000 to 50,000 clones, more than 60% found once; its top ten account for 26%. Antigens for these TCRs are unknown. Under the ViraFEST assay, PBMC were stimulated with viral peptide pools so that antigen-specific CD4+ T cells expanded. Sequencing was performed afterwards. CD4+ T cells were isolated after around 10 days of culture. The healthy vaccine recipients, who had no prior SARS-CoV-2 infection, showed negative nucleocapsid antibodies. The sequences come from CD4+ T cells from PBMCs cultured with HCoV-OC43 spike peptides, collected before COVID-19 vaccination. Subset reported: HCoV-OC43 spike overlapping peptide pool stimulation. All receptors derive from a human donor who received a COVID-19 vaccine.

The gene calls are TRBV28 and TRBJ2-2; a weak D match, TRBD1 (6 bases). The V end lost 9 bases, the J end lost 5 bases, and 13 bases lay between the germline ends. Germline V gene data show CDR1 as MDHEN and CDR2 as SYDVKM. There are 13 residues in the CDR3. DNA for the CDR3: TGTGCCAGTCGGCTCCAGGGGACCGGGGAGCTGTTTTTT. Translating gives CASRLQGTGELFF. Drawing the rest from reference TRBV28 and TRBJ2-2, the complete variable domain is DVKVTQSSRYLVKRTGEKVFLECVQDMDHENMFWYRQDPGLGLRLIYFSYDVKMKEKGDIPEGYSVSREKKERFSLILESASTNQTSMYLCASRLQGTGELFFGEGSRLTVL.

The chain employs TRBV6-6 and TRBJ1-2; D remains ambiguous. V gave up 2 bases and J gave up 8 bases, with 9 bases separating them. Germline V gene lookup returns CDR1 MNHNY and CDR2 SVGAGI (reference sequence). The length of the CDR3 is 12 residues. CDR3: CASSYKESGYTF. The CDR3 nucleotides read TGTGCCAGCAGTTACAAGGAATCAGGCTACACCTTC.

This clone is a singleton in its sample. The gene calls are TRBV7-2 and TRBJ2-1; D is unclear. Germline V gives CDR1 SGHTA, CDR2 FQGNSA. The CDR3 runs to 15 residues. The germline V and J ends were trimmed by 6 bases and 0 bases, with 12 bases remaining between them. CDR3 protein: CASSDQLGSYNEQFF. CDR3 sequence (DNA): TGTGCCAGCAGTGACCAACTTGGCTCCTACAATGAGCAGTTCTTC.

V and J are TRBV5-3 and TRBJ2-7; D is ambiguous. TRBV5-3 is given ORF status, its function remaining uncertain. CDR3 size: 12 residues. V dropped 4 bases and J dropped 2 bases, with 7 bases sitting between them. The CDR3: CARSLGPYEQYF. The DNA for the CDR3 is TGTGCCAGAAGCCTAGGACCCTACGAGCAGTACTTC.

The rearrangement links TRBV28 to TRBJ2-1, with D possibly TRBD2 on 7 matching bases. CDR3 length: 19 amino acids. Germline V gives CDR1 MDHEN, CDR2 SYDVKM. The V gene lost 6 bases and the J gene lost 0 bases, with 24 bases spanning the gap. The CDR3 bases are TGTGCCAGCAGGAAGGACAGTTCTAGGGGGAGGGGCTCCTACAATGAGCAGTTCTTC. This sequence encodes CASRKDSSRGRGSYNEQFF. The variable domain in full, with the rest retrieved from reference TRBV28 and TRBJ2-1, is DVKVTQSSRYLVKRTGEKVFLECVQDMDHENMFWYRQDPGLGLRLIYFSYDVKMKEKGDIPEGYSVSREKKERFSLILESASTNQTSMYLCASRKDSSRGRGSYNEQFFGPGTRLTVL.

In its sample, this clone was seen once. V usage is TRBV5-1 and J usage is TRBJ1-6; TRBD1 might be the D (5 bases). Trimming shortened V by 0 bases and J by 15 bases, and 19 bases separated the two germline ends. Germline V gives CDR1 SGHRS, CDR2 YFSETQ. The CDR3 contains 15 residues. CDR3 residues: CASSLAGQGGVHLHF. The CDR3 nucleotides read TGCGCCAGCAGCTTGGCCGGTCAGGGTGGGGTTCACCTCCACTTT.

The V call is TRBV4-3, the J call TRBJ1-1; no firm D call. Germline V gene data show CDR1 as LGHNA and CDR2 as YSLEER. Trimming pared 0 bases from V and 8 bases from J, leaving 13 bases between. The CDR3 covers 14 residues. DNA of the CDR3: TGCGCCAGCAGCCAAGATATCGGGCAGACCGAAGCTTTCTTT. Protein sequence: CASSQDIGQTEAFF.

V gene TRBV6-5 combines with J gene TRBJ1-1; no definite D call. CDR1 is MNHEY, CDR2 SVGAGI, per germline. This CDR3 contains 15 residues. Trimming removed 5 bases from V and 4 bases from J, with 17 bases in between. The DNA for the CDR3 is TGTGCCAGCAGTACCCTACCTGGGGAATCCACTGAAGCTTTCTTT. Translation: CASSTLPGESTEAFF.

The chain employs TRBV5-4 and TRBJ2-7, with TRBD1 matching 11 bases. Looked up from germline, CDR1 is SGHNT and CDR2 is YYREEE (reference sequence). The CDR3 has 13 amino acids. Trimming took 3 bases from V and 12 from J; bases not matched to a gene: 8. The CDR3 reads CASSSDRGLDSYF. CDR3 bases: TGTGCCAGCAGCTCGGACAGGGGGCTCGATTCGTACTTC.

J is TRBJ1-3 and V is TRBV6-5, with D possibly being TRBD1 (5 bases). Trimming took 7 bases from V and 0 from J, leaving 13 bases between them. This CDR3 spans 15 amino acids. Germline CDR1 is MNHEY and CDR2 is SVGAGI. CDR3 in DNA: TGTGCCAGCAAACTTACAGGCGACTCTGGAAACACCATATATTTT. Translation: CASKLTGDSGNTIYF.

The chain recombines TRBV7-8 with TRBJ2-1; D unresolved. V gave up 2 bases and J gave up 12 bases, with 14 bases separating them. The germline V gene encodes CDR1 SGHVS and CDR2 FQNEAQ. The CDR3 loop spans 13 amino acids. The CDR3 region has the DNA TGTGCCAGCAGCTTAAGTAGAATAGGCGGGCAGTTCTTC. It is translated as CASSLSRIGGQFF. The full variable domain, in which reference TRBV7-8 and TRBJ2-1 provide the parts outside the CDR3, is GAGVSQSPRYKVAKRGQDVALRCDPISGHVSLFWYQQALGQGPEFLTYFQNEAQLDKSGLPSDRFFAERPEGSVSTLKIQRTQQEDSAVYLCASSLSRIGGQFFGPGTRLTVL.

The chain uses TRBV5-4 and TRBJ1-1, with D unclear. Germline CDR1 SGHNT, CDR2 YYREEE (reference sequence). The ends were cut back, 1 base at V and 2 bases at J, with 9 bases in the middle. The length of the CDR3 is 14 residues. This CDR3 reads CASSLTAENTEAFF. CDR3 in DNA: TGTGCCAGCAGCTTGACAGCAGAAAACACTGAAGCTTTCTTT.

This clone was found a few times. The rearrangement links TRBV2 to TRBJ1-2; no definite D call. Germline-derived CDR1 and CDR2 are SNHLY and FYNNEI. The CDR3 runs to 13 residues. Trimming took off 6 bases at V and 3 bases at J, with 11 bases between the two ends. The CDR3 region is CASSEISYYGYTF. Written as DNA, the CDR3 is TGTGCCAGCAGCGAAATATCATACTATGGCTACACCTTC.

This clone was seen a few times. The chain employs TRBV6-1 and TRBJ2-1; TRBD1 aligns across 7 bases. CDR1 is MNHNS, CDR2 SASEGT, per germline. CDR3 length: 14 amino acids. The ends lost 3 bases at V and 6 bases at J; junction bases unmatched: 5. The CDR3 sequence is CASSEPTGANEQFF. The DNA for the CDR3 is TGTGCCAGCAGTGAGCCCACAGGGGCCAATGAGCAGTTCTTC.

V and J are TRBV11-3 and TRBJ1-1; possibly TRBD1 for D (5 bases). Germline V lookup: CDR1 SGHNT, CDR2 YENEEA. The CDR3 has 14 amino acids. Between the trimmed V and J ends, which lost 6 bases and 1 base, there was a span of 12 bases. The chain's CDR3 is CASRHAGTNTEAFF. Here the CDR3 DNA reads TGTGCCAGCAGACATGCCGGGACGAACACTGAAGCTTTCTTT. Variable domain in full (rest from reference TRBV11-3 and TRBJ1-1): EAGVVQSPRYKIIEKKQPVAFWCNPISGHNTLYWYLQNLGQGPELLIRYENEEAVDDSQLPKDRFSAERLKGVDSTLKIQPAELGDSAVYLCASRHAGTNTEAFFGQGTRLTVV.